What follows are 5 T cell receptor beta chains derived from one specimen sequenced in a study of control samples from healthy donors and cancer patients. Using immunoSEQ multiplex PCR, the repertoire was profiled, and TCRdb retains in-frame clones only, with some absent. Seen here are more than 95,000 clones, under 90% observed once, and the top ten hold about 13%. The sequencing input was blood. Receptor source: a woman aged 45 to 65 in good health.

The rearrangement uses TRBV6-1 and TRBJ2-7, with 9 bases that match TRBD2. The CDR3 is 14 residues long. The V gene end was trimmed by 4 bases and the J gene end by 2 bases; junction bases not matched to a gene: 3. Per the germline V gene, CDR1 is MNHNS and CDR2 is SASEGT. CDR3 coding DNA: TGTGCCAGCAGTGTAGCGGGAGATGCCTACGAGCAGTACTTC. It yields the protein CASSVAGDAYEQYF.

The V gene is TRBV5-4, the J gene TRBJ2-3, with TRBD2 as a possible D gene (6 bases). This CDR3 has 15 residues. The V end was cut by 0 bases, the J end by 5 bases, with 13 bases between. Germline CDR1 is SGHNT and CDR2 is YYREEE (reference sequence). The CDR3 nucleotides are TGTGCCAGCAGCTTGGATTGGAGGGGCCAAGATACGCAGTATTTT. Protein product: CASSLDWRGQDTQYF.

J is TRBJ2-5 and V is TRBV7-9, with a possible D match to TRBD2 (6 bases). Trimming cost V 5 bases and J 7 bases, with 23 bases left between them. Per germline, CDR1 SEHNR and CDR2 FQNEAQ (reference sequence). The CDR3 is 16 amino acids. Here the CDR3 DNA reads TGTGCCAGCAGCACGACCCTCGGGACTCGATGGCGGACCCAGTACTTC. This sequence encodes CASSTTLGTRWRTQYF.

This clone is categorized as medium-sized. This chain connects TRBV28 to TRBJ2-5; TRBD2 matches at 12 bases. Unmatched junction bases numbered 11, after V lost 2 bases and J lost 4 bases. The CDR3 has 18 amino acids. Germline CDR1 is MDHEN and CDR2 is SYDVKM. The CDR3 loop is CASSLRLAGGVSAETQYF. The CDR3 coding sequence is TGTGCCAGCAGTTTAAGGCTAGCGGGGGGGGTGTCTGCAGAGACCCAGTACTTC.

V usage is TRBV19 and J usage is TRBJ2-1, with TRBD2 matching over 14 bases. The germline V gene encodes CDR1 LNHDA and CDR2 SQIVND (reference sequence). The CDR3 totals 15 residues. Trimming at V came to 6 bases and at J to 7 bases, leaving 5 bases not matched to a gene. The CDR3 sequence: CASSVGLAGENEQFF. CDR3 DNA: TGTGCCAGTAGCGTGGGACTAGCGGGAGAAAATGAGCAGTTCTTC. The entire variable domain, with the rest obtained from reference TRBV19 and TRBJ2-1, is as follows: DGGITQSPKYLFRKEGQNVTLSCEQNLNHDAMYWYRQDPGQGLRLIYYSQIVNDFQKGDIAEGYSVSREKKESFPLTVTSAQKNPTAFYLCASSVGLAGENEQFFGPGTRLTVL.